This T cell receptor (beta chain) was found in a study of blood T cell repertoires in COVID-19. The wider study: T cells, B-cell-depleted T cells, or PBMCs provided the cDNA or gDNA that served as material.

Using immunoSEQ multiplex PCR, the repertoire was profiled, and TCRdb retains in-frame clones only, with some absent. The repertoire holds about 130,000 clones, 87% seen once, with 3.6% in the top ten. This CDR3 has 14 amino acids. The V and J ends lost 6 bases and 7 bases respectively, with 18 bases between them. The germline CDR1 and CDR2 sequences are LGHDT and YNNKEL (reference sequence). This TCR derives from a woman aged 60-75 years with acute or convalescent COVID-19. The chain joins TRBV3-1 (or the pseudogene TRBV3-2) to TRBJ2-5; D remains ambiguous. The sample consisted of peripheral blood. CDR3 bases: TGTGCCAGCAGTCCCTCGGATCAGGTGGGGACCCAGTACTTC. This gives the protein CASSPSDQVGTQYF.